Listed here are 30 T cell receptor beta chains from one sample, sequenced in a study of Ad26.COV2.S vaccination and SARS-CoV-2 variants. Treatment: some 19 received Ad26.COV2.S at low or high dose, single or two shots; several received placebo; per-sample allocation not given. All samples were drawn on day 63, counting from the first vaccine or placebo injection. Here immunoSEQ multiplex PCR was the method, and the copy in TCRdb shows in-frame clones only, minus some. The table has about 350,000 clones, roughly 84% seen once. The material sequenced was peripheral blood, taken in a trial of Ad26.COV2.S vaccine versus placebo. These receptors were taken from a person between 18 and 59 years old who received the Ad26.COV2.S COVID-19 vaccine or a placebo.

The V call is TRBV4-2, the J call TRBJ2-7; 11 nucleotides line up with TRBD2. CDR1 is LGHNA, CDR2 YNFKEQ, per germline. V was pared by 3 bases and J by 6 bases, with 10 bases of the junction left unmatched. The CDR3 has 16 amino acids. The CDR3 reads CASSQLAGGQRGEQYF. The DNA of the CDR3 is TGTGCCAGCAGCCAGCTAGCGGGGGGCCAGCGTGGCGAGCAGTACTTC.

This chain links TRBV12-3 or TRBV12-4 with TRBJ2-5; D is undetermined. V lost 1 base and J lost 3, with 6 bases in between. This CDR3 comprises 13 residues. CDR3 in DNA: TGTGCCAGCAGTTTAGTAGGGAAAGAGACCCAGTACTTC. Translating it yields CASSLVGKETQYF.

J is TRBJ2-7 and V is TRBV6-5, with D hard to call. The V gene lost 6 bases and the J gene lost 3 bases, with 9 bases spanning the gap. Germline V lookup: CDR1 MNHEY, CDR2 SVGAGI. The CDR3 covers 12 residues. The CDR3 DNA sequence: TGTGCCAGCAGCCAAACCAACTACGAGCAGTACTTC. Its translation is CASSQTNYEQYF.

V gene TRBV12-3 or TRBV12-4 combines with J gene TRBJ1-2, with D unclear. CDR3 length: 13 residues. V lost 2 bases to trimming and J lost 4 bases, with 8 bases between them. The CDR3 reads CASSLLHGYGYTF. DNA for the CDR3: TGTGCCAGCAGTTTACTCCACGGCTATGGCTACACCTTC.

This chain connects TRBV5-1 to TRBJ1-5; TRBD1 matches at 8 bases. With V trimmed by 4 bases and J by 1 base, 10 bases remained unmatched. Germline V gene sequence: CDR1 SGHRS, CDR2 YFSETQ. This CDR3 region has 17 residues. CDR3 sequence: CASSTGTGDPSNQPQHF. The CDR3 nucleotides read TGCGCCAGCAGCACCGGGACAGGAGATCCCAGCAATCAGCCCCAGCATTTT.

This chain uses TRBV19 with TRBJ2-4; the D call may be TRBD1 or TRBD2 (7 bases each). With 3 bases removed from V and 2 bases from J, the gap between germline ends came to 17 bases. Germline V gene lookup returns CDR1 LNHDA and CDR2 SQIVND (reference sequence). The CDR3 extends over 17 amino acids. The CDR3 loop reads CASSIATGRVSKNIQYF. The CDR3 nucleotides are TGTGCCAGTAGTATCGCGACAGGGAGGGTTTCCAAAAACATTCAGTACTTC.

The gene calls are TRBV2 and TRBJ2-3; D gene ambiguous. This CDR3 has 12 amino acids. Trimming took off 5 bases at V and 6 bases at J, with 9 bases between the two ends. Germline V gene lookup returns CDR1 SNHLY and CDR2 FYNNEI. The CDR3 here is CASSLTPDTQYF. In DNA, the CDR3 is TGTGCCAGCAGTTTGACGCCGGATACGCAGTATTTT.

J is TRBJ2-7 and V is TRBV5-1; weak D call: TRBD1 (5 bases). This CDR3 contains 14 residues. Germline CDR1 and CDR2: SGHRS and YFSETQ. Between the trimmed V and J ends, which lost 8 bases and 0 bases, there was a span of 15 bases. CDR3 bases: TGCGCCAGTGGTTTCGACAGATCCTCCTACGAGCAGTACTTC. Translated, it gives CASGFDRSSYEQYF.

The chain couples TRBV4-3 to TRBJ1-5; D ambiguous. The CDR3 loop spans 16 amino acids. V was clipped by 0 bases and J by 0 bases, with 9 bases between them. Germline CDR1 reads LGHNA; CDR2 reads YSLEER. The CDR3 nucleotides read TGCGCCAGCAGCCAAGATGGAGGCAGTAGCAATCAGCCCCAGCATTTT. Its translation: CASSQDGGSSNQPQHF.

The chain combines TRBV7-3 with TRBJ2-5; TRBD2 matches at 9 bases. This CDR3 comprises 15 residues. Germline V gene sequence: CDR1 SGHTA, CDR2 FQGTGA. The V segment lost 4 bases and the J segment 2 bases; nucleotides outside the gene matches: 5. The CDR3, as DNA: TGTGCCAGCAGCTCCCCAGCGGGGGGACAAGAGACCCAGTACTTC. As protein: CASSSPAGGQETQYF.

The DNA of the CDR3 is TGTGCTAGTGGGCGGACTGGGAACACTGAAGCTTTCTTT. Translated: CASGRTGNTEAFF. The chain combines TRBV12-5 with TRBJ1-1; no clear D. Per germline, CDR1 LGHNT and CDR2 FRNRAP. This CDR3 has 13 amino acids. V lost 6 bases and J 1 base, leaving 9 bases between the germline ends.

V and J are TRBV2 and TRBJ2-2; D possibly matches TRBD1 or TRBD2 (5 bases each). Germline V gene lookup returns CDR1 SNHLY and CDR2 FYNNEI. Between the trimmed V and J ends, which lost 11 bases and 1 base, there was a span of 14 bases. CDR3 length: 14 residues. The CDR3 region has the DNA TGTGCCTGCCCGGGACGATTGAACACCGGGGAGCTGTTTTTT. Its translation: CACPGRLNTGELFF.

The chain uses TRBV12-5 and TRBJ2-5; D remains unclear. CDR1 is LGHNT and CDR2 is FRNRAP in the germline V gene. Trimming took off 2 bases at V and 5 bases at J, with 9 bases between the two ends. The CDR3 has 13 residues. The CDR3, as DNA: TGTGCTAGTGGTTTGCCAGGTTTGGAGACCCAGTACTTC. Its protein is CASGLPGLETQYF.

V usage is TRBV23-1 and J usage is TRBJ1-4; tentatively, D is TRBD1 (6 bases). TRBV23-1 is filed as an ORF, its function uncertain. The V end was cut by 6 bases, the J end by 8 bases, with 16 bases between. The CDR3 is 14 amino acids. CDR3 residues: CASSPRAQGEKLFF. CDR3 nucleotide sequence: TGCGCCAGCAGCCCTAGGGCCCAGGGGGAAAAACTGTTTTTT.

This chain's CDR3 is CASSTGTGGYEQYF. Here the CDR3 DNA reads TGTGCCAGCAGTACCGGGACAGGGGGGTACGAGCAGTACTTC. The rearrangement joins TRBV7-8 to TRBJ2-7; 11 bases are shared with TRBD1. Trimming at V came to 6 bases and at J to 4 bases, leaving 5 bases not matched to a gene. The CDR3 is 14 residues long. CDR1 and CDR2 (germline): SGHVS, FQNEAQ.

The chain employs TRBV12-3 or TRBV12-4 and TRBJ1-2, with D perhaps TRBD1 (6 bases). The CDR3 has 12 residues. Between the trimmed V and J ends, which lost 6 bases and 8 bases, there was a span of 13 bases. CDR3 protein: CASSSPQGGYTF. The DNA of the CDR3 is TGTGCCAGCAGCTCCCCCCAGGGGGGCTACACCTTC.

The genes are TRBV4-3 and TRBJ1-2; no firm D call. Trimming removed 0 bases from V and 0 bases from J, with 8 bases in between. Germline CDR1 LGHNA, CDR2 YSLEER. The CDR3 is made up of 15 amino acids. The CDR3 nucleotides read TGCGCCAGCAGCCAAGACCTCAATTCTAACTATGGCTACACCTTC. Its translation: CASSQDLNSNYGYTF.

This chain uses TRBV12-5 with TRBJ2-5; 7 positions match TRBD1. The CDR3 is 15 residues long. Per the germline V gene, CDR1 is LGHNT and CDR2 is FRNRAP. Trimming removed 2 bases from V and 3 bases from J; junction bases left unmatched: 6. CDR3 nucleotides: TGTGCTAGTGGTTTGCCAACAGGGGACGAAGAGACCCAGTACTTC. This sequence encodes CASGLPTGDEETQYF.

This clone was seen only once. V usage is TRBV7-9 and J usage is TRBJ2-1, with a possible D match to TRBD2 (5 bases). The germline V and J ends were trimmed by 3 bases and 6 bases, with 12 bases remaining between them. CDR3 length: 14 residues. CDR1 and CDR2 from the germline V gene are SEHNR and FQNEAQ (reference sequence). DNA of the CDR3: TGTGCCAGCAGCTTTGGACTCCTATCCAATGAGCAGTTCTTC. Its protein is CASSFGLLSNEQFF. Drawing the rest from reference TRBV7-9 and TRBJ2-1, the complete variable domain is DTGVSQNPRHKITKRGQNVTFRCDPISEHNRLYWYRQTLGQGPEFLTYFQNEAQLEKSRLLSDRFSAERPKGSFSTLEIQRTEQGDSAMYLCASSFGLLSNEQFFGPGTRLTVL.

The gene calls are TRBV15 and TRBJ2-7; D could derive from TRBD1 or TRBD2 (6 bases each). CDR1 and CDR2 from the germline V gene are LNHNV and YYDKDF (reference sequence). The CDR3 totals 15 residues. Between the trimmed V and J ends, which lost 3 bases and 6 bases, there was a span of 18 bases. CDR3: CATSSWTGARSEQYF. In DNA form, the CDR3 reads TGTGCCACCAGCAGCTGGACGGGGGCGCGTTCCGAGCAGTACTTC.

J is TRBJ1-4 and V is TRBV19, with 9 bases that match TRBD1. J gave up 2 bases and V 5 bases, and 12 bases lay outside the gene matches. The CDR3 covers 18 residues. From germline, CDR1 is LNHDA and CDR2 SQIVND (reference sequence). The CDR3 region is CASSQSAGQGRTNEKLFF. The CDR3 DNA reads TGTGCCAGTAGTCAATCGGCGGGACAGGGTCGTACTAATGAAAAACTGTTTTTT.

The rearrangement joins TRBV4-3 to TRBJ2-4, with 8 positions matching TRBD1. This CDR3 region has 18 residues. Per germline, CDR1 LGHNA and CDR2 YSLEER. J lost 7 bases, V lost 4 bases, and 18 bases had no gene match. CDR3 in amino acids: CASSRSPGTGWGSNIQYF. In DNA form, the CDR3 reads TGCGCCAGCAGCCGATCTCCCGGGACAGGCTGGGGGTCGAACATTCAGTACTTC.

The chain employs TRBV3-1 (or the pseudogene TRBV3-2) and TRBJ2-7; the D gene could be TRBD1 or TRBD2 (6 bases each). CDR3 size: 16 residues. Per the germline V gene, CDR1 is LGHDT and CDR2 is YNNKEL (reference sequence). Trimming removed 0 bases at V and 6 bases at J, with 18 bases between. The CDR3, as DNA: TGTGCCAGCAGCCAAGATATTGGCCAGGGGAGGAGCGAGCAGTACTTC. It is translated as CASSQDIGQGRSEQYF.

The rearrangement links TRBV6-6 to TRBJ2-7; D call uncertain. This CDR3 comprises 11 residues. V was pared by 6 bases and J by 2 bases, with 5 bases between. Germline V gene data show CDR1 as MNHNY and CDR2 as SVGAGI (reference sequence). Here the CDR3 DNA reads TGTGCCAGCAGCCCCGCCTACGAGCAGTACTTC. It codes for CASSPAYEQYF.

The chain links TRBV15 to TRBJ1-3; 9 bases are a match to TRBD1. This CDR3 has 19 amino acids. V lost 6 bases, J lost 0 bases, and 15 bases stayed unmatched. Looked up from germline, CDR1 is LNHNV and CDR2 is YYDKDF (reference sequence). The CDR3, as DNA: TGTGCCACCAGGGCTTCCGGGACAGGGCTTCTATTCTCTGGAAACACCATATATTTT. Protein product: CATRASGTGLLFSGNTIYF.

CDR3 sequence reads: CASSLVFGGGQPQHF. The CDR3 DNA follows: TGTGCCAGCAGCTTAGTGTTTGGGGGAGGTCAGCCCCAGCATTTT. The chain employs TRBV7-2 and TRBJ1-5, with D maybe TRBD1 (5 bases). V lost 1 base and J 6 bases, leaving 13 bases between the germline ends. Germline V lookup: CDR1 SGHTA, CDR2 FQGNSA. The CDR3 runs to 15 residues.

This sequence joins TRBV5-1 and TRBJ1-4; a possible D gene is TRBD1 (5 bases). Germline CDR1 reads SGHRS; CDR2 reads YFSETQ. The CDR3 extends over 17 amino acids. The V gene lost 4 bases and the J gene lost 7 bases, with 23 bases spanning the gap. The CDR3 bases are TGCGCCAGCAGCCCCCGAGGCCAGGGAGATTTGGTTGAAAAACTGTTTTTT. The encoded protein is CASSPRGQGDLVEKLFF. Looking up the rest from reference TRBV5-1 and TRBJ1-4 gives the full variable domain: KAGVTQTPRYLIKTRGQQVTLSCSPISGHRSVSWYQQTPGQGLQFLFEYFSETQRNKGNFPGRFSGRQFSNSRSEMNVSTLELGDSALYLCASSPRGQGDLVEKLFFGSGTQLSVL.

This chain links TRBV5-1 with TRBJ1-1; perhaps TRBD1 as D (6 bases). Trimming cost V 4 bases and J 0 bases, with 19 bases left between them. Germline V gene data show CDR1 as SGHRS and CDR2 as YFSETQ. The length of the CDR3 is 17 residues. This chain's CDR3 is CASSLDSTLFMNTEAFF. The CDR3 DNA sequence: TGCGCCAGCAGCCTGGACAGCACTCTGTTTATGAACACTGAAGCTTTCTTT.

The chain has TRBV5-5 and TRBJ1-2; no reliable D call. V lost 0 bases and J 4 bases, leaving 13 bases between the germline ends. The CDR3 runs 15 residues. Germline lookup yields CDR1 SGHKS and CDR2 YYEKEE (reference sequence). The CDR3 region is CASSLAAGHPYGYTF. The CDR3 DNA sequence: TGTGCCAGCAGCTTGGCGGCTGGCCACCCCTATGGCTACACCTTC.

The chain recombines TRBV5-1 with TRBJ1-1; a possible D gene is TRBD1 (5 bases). V was shortened by 4 bases and J by 4 bases, with 11 bases between the two germline ends. The CDR3 length is 13 residues. Germline CDR1 SGHRS, CDR2 YFSETQ. CDR3 nucleotides: TGCGCCAGCAGCCCCCGGGGGTCCACTGAAGCTTTCTTT. Translating gives CASSPRGSTEAFF. Based on the CDR3 plus reference TRBV5-1 and TRBJ1-1, the full variable domain is KAGVTQTPRYLIKTRGQQVTLSCSPISGHRSVSWYQQTPGQGLQFLFEYFSETQRNKGNFPGRFSGRQFSNSRSEMNVSTLELGDSALYLCASSPRGSTEAFFGQGTRLTVV.